The 13 T cell receptor beta chains in this list originate from one sample, sequenced in a study of early T cells in non-severe SARS-CoV-2 infection (dated by TCRdb to the early 2020s). The method behind the library was 5' RACE. The data were produced on a NextSeq 500. The raw public reads went through TCRdb reprocessing: fastp at Q25, MiXCR clone calling, in-frame beta chains kept. Every entry covers one CDR3 protein and lists the most common genes and DNA from its rows. Across this sample there are fewer than 65,000 distinct CDR3 sequences, with 9.3% seen only once. The ten most abundant clones make up around 20% of the sample. The sequenced material came from whole blood. Source of these receptors: an adult who was a healthcare worker with PCR-confirmed SARS-CoV-2 infection or an uninfected control (not recorded which).

This clonotype was observed a few times. The chain links TRBV12-3 or TRBV12-4 to TRBJ2-5; 11 nucleotides line up with TRBD2. The CDR3 runs to 13 residues. Unmatched junction bases numbered 3, after V lost 6 bases and J lost 6 bases. Here the CDR3 DNA reads TGTGCCAGCAGACTAGCGGGAGAGAAGACCCAGTACTTC. The encoded protein is CASRLAGEKTQYF.

This clonotype has more than one count but fewer than ten. This chain uses TRBV4-1 with TRBJ1-1, with D unclear. This CDR3 contains 16 residues. V dropped 3 bases and J dropped 0 bases, with 14 bases sitting between them. The germline gives CDR1 MGHRA, CDR2 YSYEKL. CDR3 region: CASSQDGTVMNTEAFF. In DNA form, the CDR3 reads TGCGCCAGCAGCCAGGATGGTACAGTGATGAACACTGAAGCTTTCTTT.

This clonotype came up many times. The J gene is TRBJ1-1, the V gene TRBV7-2; 7 bases agree with TRBD1. Germline CDR1 and CDR2: SGHTA and FQGNSA. The CDR3 spans 14 residues. V lost 5 bases to trimming and J lost 2 bases; unmatched junction nucleotides: 5. CDR3 in DNA: TGTGCCAGCAGCATAGGGACAGTAAACACTGAAGCTTTCTTT. Translated: CASSIGTVNTEAFF.

This sequence joins TRBV9 and TRBJ2-3; D is unresolved. In germline, CDR1 is SGDLS, CDR2 YYNGEE. The CDR3 spans 12 residues. The V end was cut by 4 bases, the J end by 7 bases, with 10 bases between. CDR3 sequence: CASSPQSYTQYF. For the CDR3, the DNA is TGTGCCAGCAGCCCACAGTCGTATACGCAGTATTTT.

V is TRBV5-4 and J is TRBJ2-2; 11 nucleotides line up with TRBD2. Trimming at V came to 4 bases and at J to 3 bases, leaving 5 bases not matched to a gene. CDR1 is SGHNT, CDR2 YYREEE, per germline (reference sequence). This CDR3 comprises 16 residues. CDR3 sequence (DNA): TGTGCCAGCAGCCTCGGGACTAGCGGATACACCGGGGAGCTGTTTTTT. Amino acid sequence: CASSLGTSGYTGELFF.

The chain joins TRBV6-1 to TRBJ1-1; no reliable D call. CDR1 is MNHNS, CDR2 SASEGT, per germline. There are 14 residues in the CDR3. Trimming took 7 bases from V and 0 from J, leaving 12 bases between them. The CDR3 sequence is CASTVSTMNTEAFF. DNA for the CDR3: TGTGCCAGCACCGTCAGTACTATGAACACTGAAGCTTTCTTT.

This clonotype was seen ten or more times. A much larger clone is a single base away; this may be a read error. The J gene is TRBJ1-5, the V gene TRBV6-1; D gene ambiguous. CDR1 and CDR2 from the germline V gene are MNHNS and SASEGT. The CDR3 contains 14 residues. V was pared by 1 base and J by 0 bases, with 4 bases between. CDR3 amino acids: CASSEGGSNQPQHF. The CDR3 coding sequence is TGTGCCAGCAGTGAAGGGGGTAGCAATCAGCCCCAGCATTTT.

The chain is built from TRBV20-1 and TRBJ1-1; D unclear. The ends were cut back, 6 bases at V and 4 bases at J, with 18 bases in the middle. CDR1 DFQATT and CDR2 SNEGSKA come from the germline V gene (reference sequence). The CDR3 has 14 residues. The CDR3 nucleotides are TGCAGTGCAAGCCGATCCTCCCAGCCCACTGAAGCTTTCTTT. Translated, it gives CSASRSSQPTEAFF.

This clonotype was counted at least ten times. This sequence joins TRBV3-1 and TRBJ1-2, with 7 positions matching TRBD1. V lost 5 bases and J lost 6; bases outside the gene matches: 3. Germline-derived CDR1 and CDR2 are LGHDT and YNNKEL (reference sequence). CDR3 size: 12 residues. The CDR3 is CASSGGTDGYTF. The DNA of the CDR3 is TGTGCCAGCAGCGGTGGGACAGATGGCTACACCTTC.

V and J are TRBV2 and TRBJ1-2, with 9 bases that match TRBD1. There are 14 residues in the CDR3. Losses at the gene ends were 6 bases for V and 4 bases for J; bases not matched to a gene: 6. CDR1 SNHLY and CDR2 FYNNEI come from the germline V gene. As DNA, the CDR3 is TGTGCCAGCAGAGGGGACAGGGCCACCTATGGCTACACCTTC. This codes for CASRGDRATYGYTF. The variable domain in full, with the rest retrieved from reference TRBV2 and TRBJ1-2, is EPEVTQTPSHQVTQMGQEVILRCVPISNHLYFYWYRQILGQKVEFLVSFYNNEISEKSEIFDDQFSVERPDGSNFTLKIRSTKLEDSAMYFCASRGDRATYGYTFGSGTRLTVV.

Only a few counts were recorded for this clonotype. The chain uses TRBV12-5 and TRBJ2-4, with D hard to call. The CDR3 is 13 amino acids. Trimming shortened V by 4 bases and J by 7 bases, and 11 bases separated the two germline ends. Germline-derived CDR1 and CDR2 are LGHNT and FRNRAP. CDR3 nucleotide sequence: TGTGCTAGTGGTTCGTCTGGATCCAACATTCAGTACTTC. Translated: CASGSSGSNIQYF.

This clonotype was found many times. The rearrangement joins TRBV10-3 to TRBJ2-1; tentative D call: TRBD2 (6 bases). There are 13 residues in the CDR3. V gave up 11 bases and J gave up 4 bases, with 15 bases separating them. CDR1 ENHRY and CDR2 SYGVKD come from the germline V gene. CDR3: CAATSSEYNEQFF. DNA of the CDR3: TGTGCCGCCACTAGCAGCGAATACAATGAGCAGTTCTTC.

This clonotype was recorded a few times. This chain uses TRBV5-1 with TRBJ2-1, with TRBD2 as a possible D gene (6 bases). Germline CDR1 SGHRS, CDR2 YFSETQ. CDR3 length: 15 residues. V was trimmed by 0 bases and J by 4 bases, leaving 11 bases between them. The CDR3 sequence: CASSLDGGKYNEQFF. CDR3 DNA sequence: TGCGCCAGCAGCTTGGATGGCGGGAAATACAATGAGCAGTTCTTC.